The 19 T cell receptor beta chains in this list originate from one sample, sequenced in a study of shared clonotypes between healthy human individuals. Clones were sequenced by immunoSEQ multiplex PCR, and TCRdb holds only the in-frame ones, with some missing. Here the sample spans over a million clones, around 98.5% being singletons. Sequencing was done on a sample of naive CD4+ T cells sorted from blood. Subset indicated: CD45RA+ positively selected. The receptor source for this set is a man aged 30-40 years in good health.

This clone was picked up one time. The CDR3 region has the DNA TGTGCCAGCACTCTCCTTCGCGGGACTCACAATGAGCAGTTCTTC. It encodes CASTLLRGTHNEQFF. This chain links TRBV27 with TRBJ2-1; D possibly corresponds to TRBD2 (6 bases). Germline CDR1 reads MNHEY; CDR2 reads SMNVEV (reference sequence). Trimming pared 7 bases from V and 5 bases from J, leaving 18 bases between. CDR3 length equals 15 residues.

The chain has TRBV5-1 and TRBJ2-5, with D hard to call. The CDR3 is 13 amino acids. Trimming cost V 5 bases and J 1 base, with 9 bases left between them. Germline loops: CDR1 SGHRS, CDR2 YFSETQ. The DNA for the CDR3 is TGCGCCAGCAGTAGAATTCTCCAAGAGACCCAGTACTTC. Protein: CASSRILQETQYF.

The chain links TRBV29-1 to TRBJ2-7, with 7 bases matching TRBD1. J was trimmed by 5 bases and V by 4 bases; bases with no gene match: 14. The germline V gene encodes CDR1 SQVTM and CDR2 ANQGSEA. The CDR3 is 15 amino acids. CDR3 residues: CSVAGDPSTGDEQYF. CDR3 nucleotides: TGCAGCGTTGCGGGCGACCCAAGCACAGGGGACGAGCAGTACTTC.

The rearrangement joins TRBV19 to TRBJ2-1; TRBD2 matches 9 bases. The CDR3 extends over 17 amino acids. Trimming at V came to 4 bases and at J to 3 bases, leaving 10 bases not matched to a gene. Germline loops: CDR1 LNHDA, CDR2 SQIVND (reference sequence). The CDR3 is CASSRGEKREVYNEQFF. The CDR3 DNA sequence: TGTGCCAGTAGTAGAGGGGAGAAGCGGGAGGTCTACAATGAGCAGTTCTTC.

The genes are TRBV27 and TRBJ2-7; D possibly corresponds to TRBD2 (6 bases). The CDR3 consists of 16 residues. The ends were cut back, 4 bases at V and 0 bases at J, with 16 bases in the middle. CDR1 and CDR2 from the germline V gene are MNHEY and SMNVEV (reference sequence). Here the CDR3 DNA reads TGTGCCAGCAGTTCAACGGCAGGGACTCGCTCCTACGAGCAGTACTTC. This encodes CASSSTAGTRSYEQYF.

The chain combines TRBV7-8 with TRBJ1-1, with D unresolved. The CDR3 covers 13 residues. V was trimmed by 1 base and J by 6 bases, leaving 9 bases between them. Germline V CDR1 and CDR2: SGHVS, FQNEAQ. CDR3 sequence reads: CASSLGYMAEAFF. CDR3 nucleotide sequence: TGTGCCAGCAGCTTAGGGTACATGGCTGAAGCTTTCTTT.

The genes are TRBV18 and TRBJ2-1, with 7 positions matching TRBD1. There are 15 residues in the CDR3. Germline V gene lookup returns CDR1 KGHSH and CDR2 LQKENI. After removal of 8 bases from V and 6 bases from J, the junction contained 13 bases not matched to a gene. CDR3 protein: CASALGVDRVNEQFF. The CDR3 nucleotides read TGTGCCAGCGCCTTGGGGGTCGACAGGGTCAATGAGCAGTTCTTC.

J is TRBJ2-2 and V is TRBV29-1; a possible D gene is TRBD2 (6 bases). The germline gives CDR1 SQVTM, CDR2 ANQGSEA. V dropped 6 bases and J dropped 1 base, with 12 bases sitting between them. The CDR3 length is 14 residues. The CDR3 DNA follows: TGCAGCGTCGGGACTCCCCTGAACACCGGGGAGCTGTTTTTT. Its translation: CSVGTPLNTGELFF.

The chain carries TRBV9 and TRBJ2-1, with 15 bases identical to TRBD2. Germline V gives CDR1 SGDLS, CDR2 YYNGEE. J lost 11 bases, V lost 3 bases, and 9 bases had no gene match. CDR3 size: 16 residues. This CDR3 is CASSAEGLAGGTKQFF. The DNA of the CDR3 is TGTGCCAGCAGCGCAGAAGGACTAGCGGGAGGGACCAAGCAGTTCTTC.

The chain combines TRBV9 with TRBJ2-2, with 13 bases lining up with TRBD2. Looked up from germline, CDR1 is SGDLS and CDR2 is YYNGEE. The CDR3 is made up of 17 amino acids. The trim removed 4 bases at V and 6 bases at J, leaving 9 bases unmatched. The CDR3 nucleotides are TGTGCCAGCAGCCCGCGAGGACTAGCGGGAGTAGCCGGGGAGCTGTTTTTT. Translation: CASSPRGLAGVAGELFF. Complete variable domain (other parts from reference TRBV9 and TRBJ2-2): DSGVTQTPKHLITATGQRVTLRCSPRSGDLSVYWYQQSLDQGLQFLIQYYNGEERAKGNILERFSAQQFPDLHSELNLSSLELGDSALYFCASSPRGLAGVAGELFFGEGSRLTVL.

V is TRBV5-1 and J is TRBJ1-1; no clear D. Between the trimmed V and J ends, which lost 0 bases and 4 bases, there was a span of 16 bases. This CDR3 has 16 residues. CDR1 and CDR2 (germline): SGHRS, YFSETQ. This CDR3 is CASSLARAGPVTEAFF. CDR3 nucleotides: TGCGCCAGCAGCTTGGCTCGGGCGGGCCCGGTCACTGAAGCTTTCTTT. Using reference TRBV5-1 and TRBJ1-1 for the parts outside the CDR3, the full variable domain is KAGVTQTPRYLIKTRGQQVTLSCSPISGHRSVSWYQQTPGQGLQFLFEYFSETQRNKGNFPGRFSGRQFSNSRSEMNVSTLELGDSALYLCASSLARAGPVTEAFFGQGTRLTVV.

This chain uses TRBV28 with TRBJ2-5, with D uncertain. From germline, CDR1 is MDHEN and CDR2 SYDVKM. This CDR3 region has 15 residues. V lost 3 bases, J lost 1 base, and 12 bases lay in between. The CDR3 DNA follows: TGTGCCAGCAGTTTCATAGGGAAAATCCAAGAGACCCAGTACTTC. Encoded protein: CASSFIGKIQETQYF.

This chain connects TRBV18 to TRBJ2-5; D is perhaps TRBD1 or TRBD2 (5 bases each). The germline V and J ends were trimmed by 3 bases and 0 bases, with 11 bases remaining between them. Per germline, CDR1 KGHSH and CDR2 LQKENI. The CDR3 runs to 15 residues. In nucleotides, the CDR3 is TGTGCCAGCTCACCTACCCTGGGGGACCAAGAGACCCAGTACTTC. Translated: CASSPTLGDQETQYF.

The rearrangement uses TRBV7-2 and TRBJ2-7, with 7 nucleotides matching TRBD2. From germline, CDR1 is SGHTA and CDR2 FQGNSA. With V trimmed by 1 base and J by 0 bases, 3 bases remained unmatched. The CDR3 is made up of 15 amino acids. CDR3 coding DNA: TGTGCCAGCAGCTTAGAAACTAGCGTCTCCTACGAGCAGTACTTC. It translates to CASSLETSVSYEQYF.

The gene calls are TRBV28 and TRBJ1-5; D gene uncertain. This CDR3 has 11 amino acids. CDR1 is MDHEN and CDR2 is SYDVKM in the germline V gene. V lost 5 bases, J lost 9 bases, and 8 bases lay in between. The CDR3 nucleotides read TGTGCCAGCAGTCCAGGAAGGCCCCAGCATTTT. Its protein is CASSPGRPQHF.

The gene calls are TRBV27 and TRBJ2-1; 12 bases line up with TRBD2. CDR3 size: 17 residues. V dropped 6 bases and J dropped 8; count of bases not matched to a gene: 14. Germline loops: CDR1 MNHEY, CDR2 SMNVEV (reference sequence). The CDR3 DNA reads TGTGCCAGCAGCGCACGACTAGCGGGAGCTAGTCCCCATGAGCAGTTCTTC. It translates to CASSARLAGASPHEQFF.

CDR3: CASSSVGLREQYF. Written as DNA, the CDR3 is TGTGCCAGCAGTTCTGTGGGGCTGAGGGAGCAGTACTTC. This chain uses TRBV28 with TRBJ2-7; maybe TRBD1 (5 bases). CDR3 length equals 13 residues. Germline CDR1 and CDR2: MDHEN and SYDVKM. The V and J ends lost 4 bases and 7 bases respectively, with 14 bases between them.

The chain links TRBV5-4 to TRBJ2-7; no clear D gene. Deletions cut 0 bases from V and 0 bases from J, with 10 bases between. The CDR3 is made up of 15 amino acids. The germline V gene encodes CDR1 SGHNT and CDR2 YYREEE (reference sequence). The CDR3 protein is CASSLAPKGSYEQYF. The DNA for the CDR3 is TGTGCCAGCAGCTTGGCCCCAAAGGGCTCCTACGAGCAGTACTTC.

This chain connects TRBV10-2 to TRBJ2-5; weak D call: TRBD2 (5 bases). Between the trimmed V and J ends, which lost 8 bases and 1 base, there was a span of 14 bases. The germline V gene has CDR1 WSHSY and CDR2 SAAADI. The CDR3 runs 14 residues. The CDR3 bases are TGCGCCAGCCGGGAACGGGTTACCCAAGAGACCCAGTACTTC. Its translation: CASRERVTQETQYF.